These 24 T cell receptor beta chains were all obtained from the same sample, sequenced in a study of blood T cell repertoires in COVID-19 (TCRdb year 2020). The library was generated by the immunoSEQ multiplex PCR assay. The table was pulled from immuneACCESS by TCRdb, which kept in-frame rearrangements only. Such tables lose some clones; where checked, under half of the loss comes from unresolved V genes, and the rest has no known cause. This sample lists approximately 350,000 clones; roughly four fifths were detected once. Approximately 4.7% of the sample is taken by the ten largest. Material for sequencing was PBMCs or T cells enriched from blood (not recorded which). These receptors came from a woman aged 45-59 years who had recovered from COVID-19.

This clone has a single count. This CDR3 is also generated by other DNA sequences in the sample. V is TRBV4-3 and J is TRBJ1-5; 7 bases match TRBD1. The germline CDR1 and CDR2 sequences are LGHNA and YSLEER. J gave up 1 base and V 0 bases, and 3 bases lay outside the gene matches. The CDR3 contains 16 residues. CDR3 in amino acids: CASSQDLTGSNQPQHF. In DNA form, the CDR3 reads TGCGCCAGCAGCCAAGATCTGACAGGGAGCAATCAGCCCCAGCATTTT.

The rearrangement links TRBV15 to TRBJ1-5; 7 bases align to TRBD1. With V trimmed by 9 bases and J by 7 bases, 9 bases remained unmatched. The length of the CDR3 is 13 residues. Germline values: CDR1 LNHNV, CDR2 YYDKDF (reference sequence). CDR3 coding DNA: TGTGCCACAAATCACAGGGGTGGACAGCCCCAGCATTTT. Translated: CATNHRGGQPQHF.

The rearrangement links TRBV2 to TRBJ2-7, with 8 positions matching TRBD1. Germline V gene sequence: CDR1 SNHLY, CDR2 FYNNEI. J gave up 3 bases and V 4 bases, and 5 bases lay outside the gene matches. The CDR3 runs 14 residues. The chain's CDR3 is CASSAGTGFYEQYF. Here the CDR3 DNA reads TGTGCCAGCAGTGCCGGGACAGGATTCTACGAGCAGTACTTC.

The chain employs TRBV19 and TRBJ1-3, with D unresolved. The V end lost 5 bases, the J end lost 0 bases, and 8 bases lay between the germline ends. This CDR3 region has 14 residues. The V gene's germline CDR1 is LNHDA and CDR2 SQIVND (reference sequence). DNA for the CDR3: TGTGCCAGTAGTCGGGTCTTCTCTGGAAACACCATATATTTT. This encodes CASSRVFSGNTIYF.

This clone turned up a few times. This sequence joins TRBV3-1 (or the pseudogene TRBV3-2) and TRBJ2-2; TRBD1 is a possible D gene (5 bases). The CDR3 covers 15 residues. CDR1 and CDR2 from the germline V gene are LGHDT and YNNKEL (reference sequence). V gave up 0 bases and J gave up 4 bases, with 9 bases separating them. The DNA of the CDR3 is TGTGCCAGCAGCCAAGATTGGCAGGGCACCGGGGAGCTGTTTTTT. Its protein product is CASSQDWQGTGELFF.

The chain has TRBV4-1 and TRBJ2-7, with D unresolved. V was cut by 0 bases and J by 7 bases, with 19 bases left in between. The V gene's germline CDR1 is MGHRA and CDR2 YSYEKL. The CDR3 has 16 amino acids. Here the CDR3 DNA reads TGCGCCAGCAGCCAAGACTTCGGTTCCAGATCGGGTGAGCAGTACTTC. Its protein product is CASSQDFGSRSGEQYF.

The table lists this clone with a count of one. The germline gene is not matched at one end of the junction; a read error may be the cause. This chain joins TRBV7-7 and TRBJ2-3; 8 bases are a match to TRBD2. The length of the CDR3 is 13 residues. Germline CDR1 and CDR2: SSHAT and FNYEAQ (reference sequence). In nucleotides, the CDR3 is TGTGCTAGCAGCGGGGGCCTAACAGATACGCAGTATTTT. Translation gives CASSGGLTDTQYF.

A few counts support this clone. At one boundary the junction diverges from the germline segment, which might be a read error. The rearrangement links TRBV7-3 to TRBJ1-6; D gene unclear. Germline lookup yields CDR1 SGHTA and CDR2 FQGTGA. The CDR3 consists of 15 residues. The CDR3 DNA is TGTGCCAGCAGCTTAAAGTTCGGGGTTAATTCATCCCTCCACTTT. Its protein product is CASSLKFGVNSSLHF.

The chain has TRBV9 and TRBJ1-6; tentative D call: TRBD1 (6 bases). Germline V lookup: CDR1 SGDLS, CDR2 YYNGEE. V was shortened by 4 bases and J by 7 bases, with 15 bases between the two germline ends. The CDR3 loop spans 15 amino acids. CDR3 bases: TGTGCCAGCAGCCCATCTTCAGGGGCAAATTCACCCCTCCACTTT. This encodes CASSPSSGANSPLHF.

V is TRBV13 and J is TRBJ2-5, with no clear D. Trimming took off 3 bases at V and 5 bases at J, with 13 bases between the two ends. This CDR3 has 14 residues. Germline assignment: CDR1 PRHDT and CDR2 FYEKMQ (reference sequence). The CDR3 sequence: CASSFFRPGETQYF. CDR3 DNA: TGTGCCAGCAGCTTCTTCCGTCCCGGTGAGACCCAGTACTTC.

This rearrangement joins TRBV28 to TRBJ2-7; tentative D call: TRBD2 (5 bases). Looked up from germline, CDR1 is MDHEN and CDR2 is SYDVKM. V dropped 3 bases and J dropped 1 base, with 13 bases sitting between them. The CDR3 has 15 amino acids. CDR3 coding DNA: TGTGCCAGCAGTTTTGCATCAGGAGGATCCTACGAGCAGTACTTC. Its protein is CASSFASGGSYEQYF.

A word on this clone: An end of the junction does not agree with germline; a read error may underlie this. This chain connects TRBV7-7 to TRBJ2-2; D is uncertain. CDR3 length: 14 amino acids. CDR1 is SSHAT, CDR2 FNYEAQ, per germline (reference sequence). The DNA of the CDR3 is TGTGCTAGCAGCTTCACGACTTCTACCGGGGAGCTGTTTTTT. Translating it yields CASSFTTSTGELFF.

The J gene is TRBJ1-1, the V gene TRBV9; no clear D. V gave up 4 bases and J gave up 0 bases, with 7 bases separating them. Germline CDR1 and CDR2: SGDLS and YYNGEE. The CDR3 consists of 13 residues. CDR3 bases: TGTGCCAGCAGCAAACAACTGAACACTGAAGCTTTCTTT. Translated: CASSKQLNTEAFF.

The chain recombines TRBV30 with TRBJ2-1, with TRBD2 identical over 11 bases. This CDR3 region has 13 residues. Germline CDR1 GTSNPN, CDR2 SVGIG (reference sequence). The CDR3 DNA reads as TGTGCGGCGAGGACTAGCGGGTACAATGAGCAGTTCTTC. This codes for CAARTSGYNEQFF.

CDR3 sequence (DNA): TGTGCCAGCAGCTGGACAGAAAGAAACACCATATATTTT. It encodes CASSWTERNTIYF. The chain uses TRBV7-2 and TRBJ1-3, with a tentative D call TRBD1 (6 bases). This CDR3 spans 13 amino acids. CDR1 is SGHTA and CDR2 is FQGNSA in the germline V gene. Trimming removed 4 bases at V and 5 bases at J, with 9 bases between.

The chain has TRBV2 and TRBJ1-6; 8 bases line up with TRBD1. This CDR3 spans 13 amino acids. The germline gives CDR1 SNHLY, CDR2 FYNNEI. After removal of 6 bases from V and 7 bases from J, the junction contained 2 bases not matched to a gene. This CDR3 reads CASRTGENSPLHF. The CDR3 bases are TGTGCCAGCAGGACAGGGGAAAATTCACCCCTCCACTTT.

The chain uses TRBV18 and TRBJ2-1; possible D gene TRBD2, 6 bases. There are 14 residues in the CDR3. Germline V gives CDR1 KGHSH, CDR2 LQKENI. Trimming left V 0 bases short and J 8 bases short, with 11 bases between. The CDR3 reads CASSPPAGGDEQFF. For the CDR3, the DNA is TGTGCCAGCTCACCACCCGCAGGAGGGGATGAGCAGTTCTTC.

J is TRBJ2-7 and V is TRBV5-5, with a tentative D call TRBD1 (6 bases). The CDR3 runs 13 residues. Germline V gene sequence: CDR1 SGHKS, CDR2 YYEKEE (reference sequence). Trimming removed 2 bases from V and 3 bases from J, with 9 bases in between. The CDR3 bases are TGTGCCAGCAGCTTCGGCAGGGGCTACGAGCAGTACTTC. This codes for CASSFGRGYEQYF.

V and J are TRBV6-5 and TRBJ1-2; D might be TRBD1 (5 bases). V was shortened by 4 bases and J by 4 bases, with 19 bases between the two germline ends. This CDR3 is 16 amino acids long. The germline CDR1 and CDR2 sequences are MNHEY and SVGAGI. CDR3 nucleotides: TGTGCCAGCAGTTCCCAGACAGACTTAATAGGCTATGGCTACACCTTC. As protein: CASSSQTDLIGYGYTF.

The genes are TRBV7-9 and TRBJ1-1; 8 nucleotides agree with TRBD1. Germline V gene sequence: CDR1 SEHNR, CDR2 FQNEAQ (reference sequence). V dropped 2 bases and J dropped 3; count of bases not matched to a gene: 14. This CDR3 is built from 18 residues. The CDR3: CASSLSRTGRRWDTEAFF. The DNA of the CDR3 is TGTGCCAGCAGCTTAAGTAGGACAGGGCGGAGGTGGGACACTGAAGCTTTCTTT.

The rearrangement joins TRBV11-1 to TRBJ2-2; TRBD2 is a possible D gene (6 bases). The CDR3 is 15 amino acids. Trimming pared 5 bases from V and 4 bases from J, leaving 14 bases between. Germline values: CDR1 SGHAT, CDR2 FQDESV (reference sequence). CDR3 region: CASSVAREATGELFF. CDR3 in DNA: TGTGCCAGCAGCGTGGCTAGGGAGGCCACCGGGGAGCTGTTTTTT.

The chain couples TRBV7-3 to TRBJ2-6; D not resolved. CDR3 length: 19 residues. V was shortened by 5 bases and J by 3 bases, with 23 bases between the two germline ends. Germline CDR1 reads SGHTA; CDR2 reads FQGTGA. The CDR3, as DNA: TGTGCCAGCAGCCCCCTCCCCCCAAGGCAGGTTGATGGGGCCAACGTCCTGACTTTC. This encodes CASSPLPPRQVDGANVLTF.

The chain carries TRBV7-8 and TRBJ1-5, with 10 bases matching TRBD1. V dropped 0 bases and J dropped 7; count of bases not matched to a gene: 12. Germline V gene sequence: CDR1 SGHVS, CDR2 FQNEAQ. The CDR3 covers 18 residues. As DNA, the CDR3 is TGTGCCAGCAGCTTAGCTTGGCGGGACAGGGGTTTTCAGCAGCCCCAGCATTTT. This codes for CASSLAWRDRGFQQPQHF.

CDR3 bases: TGTGCCAGCAGCCAAGCGGGGGGCCGGAGGGCAGTCTATGGCTACACCTTC. It codes for CASSQAGGRRAVYGYTF. The chain couples TRBV3-1 (or the pseudogene TRBV3-2) to TRBJ1-2; D may be TRBD1 (6 bases). The V gene lost 1 base and the J gene lost 4 bases, with 19 bases spanning the gap. In germline, CDR1 is LGHDT, CDR2 YNNKEL (reference sequence). The CDR3 length is 17 residues.